This TCR beta chain was profiled in a study of spatial heterogeneity in lung cancer. Overall study context: In raw reads, more than nine appearances on average were recorded for each unique TCR and UMI combination.

Time point indicated: sample taken at primary tumor resection. Unsorted tumor, nontumor lung tissue or cryopreserved PBMC supplied the whole RNA. A unique molecular identifier was attached to every TCR cDNA molecule. MiXCR, applied by TCRdb to the 5' RACE reads, yields one record per CDR3 protein. The table includes around 14,000 distinct CDR3 sequences, about 3.9% detected once. This CDR3 is 12 amino acids long. J lost 4 bases, V lost 7 bases, and 4 bases had no gene match. Germline CDR1 reads MNHEY; CDR2 reads SMNVEV (reference sequence). In its sample, this clonotype was seen many times. Because this beta chain is a stray read in a library intended to capture alpha chains, its abundance should not be given much weight.

The source of this sequence is a male donor with early-stage non-small cell lung cancer. The chain couples TRBV27 to TRBJ2-7; 7 bases match TRBD2. Specimen: normal lung tissue next to the tumor, collected at surgery. In nucleotides, the CDR3 is TGTGCCAGCATCGGGAGGCAATACGAGCAGTACTTC. It specifies CASIGRQYEQYF.